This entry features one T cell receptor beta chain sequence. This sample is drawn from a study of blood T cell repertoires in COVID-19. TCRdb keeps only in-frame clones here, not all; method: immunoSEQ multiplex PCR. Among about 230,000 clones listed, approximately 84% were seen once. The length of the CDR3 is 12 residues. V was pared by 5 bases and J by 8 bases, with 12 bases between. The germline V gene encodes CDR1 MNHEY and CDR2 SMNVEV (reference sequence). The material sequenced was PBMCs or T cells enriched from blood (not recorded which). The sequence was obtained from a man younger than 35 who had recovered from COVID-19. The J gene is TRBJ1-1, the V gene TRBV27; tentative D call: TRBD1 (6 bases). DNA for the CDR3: TGTGCCAGCAGTCAGTTAACAGGGGAAGCTTTCTTT. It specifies CASSQLTGEAFF.